The 26 T cell receptor beta chains below all came from one sample that was sequenced in a study of OX40 agonist ivuxolimab in advanced cancers. Using immunoSEQ multiplex PCR, the repertoire was profiled, and TCRdb retains in-frame clones only, with some absent. The table records 40,000 or so clones, around four fifths of them present only once. The source was CD4+ or CD8+ T cells sorted from blood, collected in a trial of the OX40 agonist ivuxolimab. The receptors were gathered from an adult with an advanced solid tumor such as melanoma, head and neck, liver or kidney cancer.

This clone was counted a few times. The chain is built from TRBV19 and TRBJ1-5, with D possibly matching TRBD1 (5 bases). Between the trimmed V and J ends, which lost 5 bases and 0 bases, there was a span of 17 bases. The CDR3 is 17 amino acids. The V gene's germline CDR1 is LNHDA and CDR2 SQIVND (reference sequence). The CDR3 DNA sequence: TGTGCCAGTAGTTCTGACGAAGGGGTCTATAGCAATCAGCCCCAGCATTTT. Translation gives CASSSDEGVYSNQPQHF.

V and J are TRBV6-5 and TRBJ1-3; D is unclear. From germline, CDR1 is MNHEY and CDR2 SVGAGI. The germline V and J ends were trimmed by 0 bases and 0 bases, with 9 bases remaining between them. The CDR3 is made up of 16 amino acids. CDR3 protein: CASSYSSRSSGNTIYF. Written as DNA, the CDR3 is TGTGCCAGCAGTTACTCGAGCCGATCCTCTGGAAACACCATATATTTT.

The chain couples TRBV5-4 to TRBJ1-4; unclear D gene. The V gene's germline CDR1 is SGHNT and CDR2 YYREEE (reference sequence). The CDR3 is 14 amino acids. V lost 3 bases and J 0 bases, leaving 6 bases between the germline ends. The CDR3 sequence: CASSSGTTNEKLFF. CDR3 coding DNA: TGTGCCAGCAGCTCCGGGACAACTAATGAAAAACTGTTTTTT.

The chain uses TRBV4-1 and TRBJ2-2; D tentatively fits TRBD1 or TRBD2 (5 bases each). V dropped 3 bases and J dropped 4 bases, with 18 bases sitting between them. The CDR3 spans 17 residues. Germline V gives CDR1 MGHRA, CDR2 YSYEKL. The CDR3 DNA sequence: TGCGCCAGCAGCCAGGCCGGGACCCCAGTGAGCACCGGGGAGCTGTTTTTT. Its protein is CASSQAGTPVSTGELFF.

This clone was observed a handful of times. The chain has TRBV9 and TRBJ2-2; 11 bases fit TRBD2. The ends lost 4 bases at V and 1 base at J; junction bases unmatched: 3. Germline V gene sequence: CDR1 SGDLS, CDR2 YYNGEE. The CDR3 runs 16 residues. The CDR3 reads CASSIGTSGNTGELFF. The CDR3 DNA sequence: TGTGCCAGCAGCATCGGGACTAGCGGGAACACCGGGGAGCTGTTTTTT.

V usage is TRBV7-9 and J usage is TRBJ2-7; TRBD1 might be the D (6 bases). The germline gives CDR1 SEHNR, CDR2 FQNEAQ (reference sequence). The length of the CDR3 is 12 residues. The ends were cut back, 5 bases at V and 5 bases at J, with 10 bases in the middle. The CDR3 loop is CASSPTGNEQYF. The CDR3 nucleotides read TGTGCCAGCAGCCCCACAGGGAACGAGCAGTACTTC.

As for this clone: A far larger clone is one nucleotide away, so this likely arose from a read error. V usage is TRBV1 and J usage is TRBJ1-4. TRBV1 is labeled a pseudogene. CDR3 size: 16 residues. The CDR3 protein is CTSSQDLPGVFEKLFF. In DNA form, the CDR3 reads TGCACCAGCAGCCAAGATCTTCCGGGGGTTTTTGAAAAACTGTTTTTT.

The V and J genes are TRBV11-3 and TRBJ2-1, with TRBD2 identical over 9 bases. The CDR3 is 14 amino acids. V dropped 5 bases and J dropped 4; count of bases not matched to a gene: 3. The germline gives CDR1 SGHNT, CDR2 YENEEA. The CDR3 DNA reads as TGTGCCAGCAGCCTAGGACTAGCGTACAATGAGCAGTTCTTC. Translation: CASSLGLAYNEQFF.

This rearrangement joins TRBV2 to TRBJ2-1; a weak D match, TRBD1 (5 bases). This CDR3 has 16 amino acids. Germline V gene sequence: CDR1 SNHLY, CDR2 FYNNEI. Trimming removed 6 bases at V and 5 bases at J, with 20 bases between. The CDR3 loop reads CASRVEGVVLNNEQFF. CDR3 sequence (DNA): TGTGCCAGCAGGGTGGAAGGGGTCGTTTTGAACAATGAGCAGTTCTTC.

The CDR3 is CASSEAGRRFGYTF. The CDR3 DNA reads TGTGCCAGCAGTGAAGCCGGGAGGAGGTTTGGCTACACCTTC. The chain is built from TRBV6-1 and TRBJ1-2; D gene ambiguous. Between the trimmed V and J ends, which lost 0 bases and 7 bases, there was a span of 12 bases. This CDR3 has 14 residues. Germline CDR1 and CDR2: MNHNS and SASEGT.

This chain connects TRBV6-1 to TRBJ1-1; unclear D gene. The CDR3 loop spans 12 amino acids. Between the trimmed V and J ends, which lost 8 bases and 7 bases, there was a span of 14 bases. Germline-derived CDR1 and CDR2 are MNHNS and SASEGT. The CDR3 coding sequence is TGTGCCAGCGGTTCCAGGCCTTATGAAGCTTTCTTT. Translation: CASGSRPYEAFF.

The chain couples TRBV6-5 to TRBJ1-1; 7 nucleotides line up with TRBD1. Germline V gives CDR1 MNHEY, CDR2 SVGAGI. The CDR3 consists of 13 residues. The J segment lost 5 bases and the V segment lost 6 bases, leaving 6 bases of the junction unmatched. CDR3 sequence: CASSQTGRTEAFF. The CDR3 bases are TGTGCCAGCAGCCAGACAGGGAGGACTGAAGCTTTCTTT.

In this sample, this clone turned up once. This rearrangement joins TRBV4-1 to TRBJ2-1, with D perhaps assigned TRBD1 or TRBD2 (5 bases each). The CDR3 length is 15 residues. The germline gives CDR1 MGHRA, CDR2 YSYEKL. V was trimmed by 4 bases and J by 2 bases, leaving 12 bases between them. The CDR3 reads CASSPGQGPYNEQFF. CDR3 coding DNA: TGCGCCAGCAGCCCTGGCCAGGGACCCTACAATGAGCAGTTCTTC.

This clone appeared once. The chain is built from TRBV11-1 and TRBJ2-3; 14 bases fit TRBD2. V was clipped by 5 bases and J by 5 bases; unmatched bases: 6. Germline V gives CDR1 SGHAT, CDR2 FQDESV (reference sequence). This CDR3 contains 16 residues. The CDR3 nucleotides are TGTGCCAGCAGCCCGACTAGCGGGAGGGCCGGAGATACGCAGTATTTT. The encoded protein is CASSPTSGRAGDTQYF.

The chain links TRBV30 to TRBJ1-6; no clear D. The CDR3 is 12 amino acids. Germline CDR1 reads GTSNPN; CDR2 reads SVGIG (reference sequence). Trimming pared 1 base from V and 13 bases from J, leaving 11 bases between. The CDR3 region has the DNA TGTGCCTGGAGTGCCAGTCCCTCCCCCCTCCACTTT. Amino acid sequence: CAWSASPSPLHF. Complete variable domain (other parts from reference TRBV30 and TRBJ1-6): SQTIHQWPATLVQPVGSPLSLECTVEGTSNPNLYWYRQAAGRGLQLLFYSVGIGQISSEVPQNLSASRPQDRQFILSSKKLLLSDSGFYLCAWSASPSPLHFGNGTRLTVT.

V is TRBV6-4 and J is TRBJ1-5; D ambiguous. Trimming took off 4 bases at V and 5 bases at J, with 9 bases between the two ends. The CDR3 is 13 residues long. Germline-derived CDR1 and CDR2 are MRHNA and SNTAGT. This chain's CDR3 is CASSASEDQPQHF. DNA for the CDR3: TGTGCCAGCAGTGCCAGCGAAGATCAGCCCCAGCATTTT.

The chain carries TRBV9 and TRBJ2-5; D may be TRBD2 (6 bases). The V gene's germline CDR1 is SGDLS and CDR2 YYNGEE. The CDR3 consists of 14 residues. The germline V and J ends were trimmed by 6 bases and 2 bases, with 14 bases remaining between them. CDR3 sequence reads: CASKPGGFQETQYF. CDR3 nucleotide sequence: TGTGCCAGCAAGCCCGGGGGTTTTCAAGAGACCCAGTACTTC.

The V gene is TRBV15, the J gene TRBJ2-6, with no clear D. The ends were cut back, 1 base at V and 2 bases at J, with 9 bases in the middle. The germline V gene has CDR1 LNHNV and CDR2 YYDKDF (reference sequence). There are 16 residues in the CDR3. CDR3 DNA sequence: TGTGCCACCAGCAGAGTTCACACTCCTGGGGCCAACGTCCTGACTTTC. Its translation is CATSRVHTPGANVLTF.

This sequence joins TRBV19 and TRBJ1-5; weak D call: TRBD1 (5 bases). CDR1 and CDR2 (germline): LNHDA, SQIVND (reference sequence). This CDR3 has 16 amino acids. Trimming removed 5 bases from V and 5 bases from J, with 19 bases in between. The CDR3 spells CASSEGFRGVYQPQHF. DNA for the CDR3: TGTGCCAGTAGTGAAGGATTCCGAGGGGTCTATCAGCCCCAGCATTTT.

This rearrangement joins TRBV7-9 to TRBJ2-5; 9 bases are shared with TRBD2. With V trimmed by 4 bases and J by 4 bases, 10 bases remained unmatched. In germline, CDR1 is SEHNR, CDR2 FQNEAQ (reference sequence). The CDR3 totals 16 residues. CDR3 coding DNA: TGTGCCAGCAGCTCCTGGGGTAGCGGGAGAGCAGAGACCCAGTACTTC. Encoded protein: CASSSWGSGRAETQYF.

The chain carries TRBV6-6 and TRBJ2-7; TRBD2 is a possible D gene (6 bases). CDR1 is MNHNY, CDR2 SVGAGI, per germline (reference sequence). V lost 5 bases, J lost 2 bases, and 13 bases lay in between. CDR3 size: 14 residues. The CDR3 bases are TGTGCCAGCAGTCGACTAGAGACCGCCTACGAGCAGTACTTC. Its protein is CASSRLETAYEQYF.

This clone was recorded once. This chain joins TRBV7-2 and TRBJ1-1; D remains ambiguous. This CDR3 region has 13 residues. Trimming left V 3 bases short and J 1 base short, with 6 bases between. From germline, CDR1 is SGHTA and CDR2 FQGNSA. The CDR3 DNA is TGTGCCAGCAGCTTGGCAGGGAACACTGAAGCTTTCTTT. Translated: CASSLAGNTEAFF.

The J gene is TRBJ2-7, the V gene TRBV6-1; 8 bases fit TRBD2. With V trimmed by 3 bases and J by 4 bases, 11 bases remained unmatched. The length of the CDR3 is 16 residues. CDR1 MNHNS and CDR2 SASEGT come from the germline V gene. The CDR3 region has the DNA TGTGCCAGCAGTGATTTCTCGGGGGGGGGACGGTACGAGCAGTACTTC. Protein sequence: CASSDFSGGGRYEQYF.

V is TRBV7-9 and J is TRBJ2-5; D is possibly TRBD1 (5 bases). V gave up 0 bases and J gave up 7 bases, with 24 bases separating them. CDR3 size: 18 residues. Germline lookup yields CDR1 SEHNR and CDR2 FQNEAQ (reference sequence). The CDR3 spells CASSLAGPRGLVFGTQYF. The CDR3 DNA sequence: TGTGCCAGCAGCTTAGCCGGTCCAAGGGGCCTTGTATTCGGGACCCAGTACTTC.

The rearrangement joins TRBV7-3 to TRBJ2-2, with TRBD2 identical over 7 bases. Germline values: CDR1 SGHTA, CDR2 FQGTGA. The V segment lost 5 bases and the J segment 8 bases; nucleotides outside the gene matches: 11. This CDR3 has 15 amino acids. CDR3 region: CASSAGTNVWGELFF. CDR3 nucleotides: TGTGCCAGCAGCGCAGGGACTAACGTTTGGGGGGAGCTGTTTTTT.

This clone came up a few times. The J gene is TRBJ2-1, the V gene TRBV12-5; D call uncertain. The CDR3 covers 12 residues. The germline V gene has CDR1 LGHNT and CDR2 FRNRAP. The ends were cut back, 7 bases at V and 9 bases at J, with 13 bases in the middle. This CDR3 is CASAHNKGEQFF. In DNA form, the CDR3 reads TGTGCTAGTGCCCACAACAAGGGTGAGCAGTTCTTC.